A few counts support the clone carrying this T cell receptor (beta chain). The method was immunoSEQ multiplex PCR; TCRdb's version includes in-frame clones alone and lacks a portion of them. The sample carries approximately 1,600 clones, 10% to 15% recorded once. This entry is derived from a study of tumour-infiltrating T cells in Burkitt lymphoma. Study-level information: Patients covered every epidemiological subtype of Burkitt lymphoma.

Germline loops: CDR1 WSHSY, CDR2 SAAADI. This CDR3 is 13 amino acids long. Trimming removed 4 bases from V and 10 bases from J, with 16 bases in between. The receptor was isolated from a human donor with Burkitt lymphoma. The sample was tumor tissue. The rearrangement joins TRBV10-2 to TRBJ1-2, with D possibly being TRBD1 (5 bases). The CDR3 loop is CASSGTGELVYTF. As DNA, the CDR3 is TGCGCCAGCAGTGGGACGGGGGAGCTTGTCTACACCTTC.